The 5 T cell receptor beta chains reported below all come from one sample, sequenced in a study of Graves' ophthalmopathy and Graves' hyperthyroidism. Beta-chain TCR CDR3 regions were amplified from RNA transcripts. First-round RT-PCR used HTBI primers; second-round multiplex PCR followed. TCRdb re-analysed the multiplex PCR reads in MiXCR, keeping a single row per CDR3 protein. Of 450,000 or so distinct CDR3 sequences listed, approximately 15% are singletons. The specimen was blood. The origin of the receptors is a young woman with Graves' ophthalmopathy.

To note about this clonotype: One base away lies a much larger clone, so this may be a sequencing read error. V gene TRBV6-1 combines with J gene TRBJ1-5; no firm D call. CDR1 MNHNS and CDR2 SASEGT come from the germline V gene. This CDR3 is 14 amino acids long. CDR3 loop: CADSFDGHNHPQHF. The CDR3 DNA is TGTGCCGACTCTTTTGACGGCCACAATCATCCCCAGCATTTT.

The sample holds a few counts of this clonotype. J is TRBJ2-5 and V is TRBV15; TRBD2 matches 9 bases. The V gene's germline CDR1 is LNHNV and CDR2 YYDKDF (reference sequence). With V trimmed by 0 bases and J by 1 base, 12 bases remained unmatched. The CDR3 covers 19 residues. The CDR3 loop reads CATSRDGVAGATTQETQYF. The CDR3 region has the DNA TGTGCCACCAGCAGAGATGGGGTAGCGGGGGCCACGACCCAAGAGACCCAGTACTTC.

The table lists this clonotype with many counts. V gene TRBV28 combines with J gene TRBJ1-6, with D unresolved. The germline gives CDR1 MDHEN, CDR2 SYDVKM. V lost 3 bases and J lost 8, with 5 bases in between. CDR3 length: 12 residues. CDR3 DNA sequence: TGTGCCAGCAGTTTGAACGATTCACCCCTCCACTTT. Protein product: CASSLNDSPLHF. Using reference TRBV28 and TRBJ1-6 for the parts outside the CDR3, the full variable domain is DVKVTQSSRYLVKRTGEKVFLECVQDMDHENMFWYRQDPGLGLRLIYFSYDVKMKEKGDIPEGYSVSREKKERFSLILESASTNQTSMYLCASSLNDSPLHFGNGTRLTVT.

As concerns this clonotype: Relative to the germline gene, one junction end is altered; a read error may explain this. This chain links TRBV24-1 with TRBJ2-5, with D maybe TRBD1 (5 bases). This CDR3 region has 14 residues. Germline V gene lookup returns CDR1 KGHDR and CDR2 SFDVKD. CDR3 nucleotide sequence: TGTGCCATCAGTGATTTAAGGCAGGGAATGACCCGGTACTTC. Its translation is CAISDLRQGMTRYF.

In this sample, this clonotype turned up many times. The chain recombines TRBV30 with TRBJ1-1, with 7 nucleotides matching TRBD1. The CDR3 is 12 residues long. Germline-derived CDR1 and CDR2 are GTSNPN and SVGIG (reference sequence). Losses at the gene ends were 3 bases for V and 4 bases for J; bases not matched to a gene: 2. CDR3 coding DNA: TGTGCCTGGAGGGGGGACAGCACTGAAGCTTTCTTT. It yields the protein CAWRGDSTEAFF.